The sequence of this TCR beta chain was determined in a study of CD8 T cells in Susac syndrome. V was clipped by 5 bases and J by 10 bases, with 9 bases between them. CDR3 length equals 12 residues. Germline V CDR1 and CDR2: LNHDA, SQIVND (reference sequence). With random hexamers, reverse transcription was performed on roughly 0.5 to 1 ug of RNA. TCRdb reanalysed the immunoSEQ multiplex PCR reads using MiXCR and keeps one entry per CDR3 protein. In the table there are about 180,000 distinct CDR3 sequences, nearly 97% of which are singletons. Sequencing of TCR beta drew on CD8+ and CD4+ T cells from blood. Patients with stable or active relapsing-remitting disease, all of them treatment-naive, made up the multiple sclerosis controls. It was negative isolation that provided the CD8+ and CD4+ T cells, whereas TEMRA cells were enriched by FACS.

The sample consisted of CD4+ T cells from PBMCs. This clonotype originated in a human donor with multiple sclerosis. The chain joins TRBV19 to TRBJ1-6; possible D gene TRBD1, 6 bases. CDR3 DNA sequence: TGTGCCAGTAGTGTGGGACAATCACCCCTCCACTTT. Its translation: CASSVGQSPLHF.